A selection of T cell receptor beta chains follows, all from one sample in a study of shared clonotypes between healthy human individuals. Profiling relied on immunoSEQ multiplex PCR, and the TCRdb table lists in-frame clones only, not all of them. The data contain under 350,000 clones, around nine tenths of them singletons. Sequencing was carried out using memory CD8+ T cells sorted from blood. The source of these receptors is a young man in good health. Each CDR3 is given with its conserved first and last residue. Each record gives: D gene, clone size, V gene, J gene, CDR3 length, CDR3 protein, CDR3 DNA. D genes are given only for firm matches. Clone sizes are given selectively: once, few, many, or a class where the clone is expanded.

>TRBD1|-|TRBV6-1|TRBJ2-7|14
CASSESTGGYEQYF
TGTGCCAGCAGTGAAAGTACAGGGGGCTACGAGCAGTACTTC
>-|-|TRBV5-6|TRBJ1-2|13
CASSFTTQYGYTF
TGTGCCAGCAGCTTTACGACACAGTATGGCTACACCTTC
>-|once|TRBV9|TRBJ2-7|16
CASSPRVSVGPHEQYF
TGTGCCAGCAGCCCCCGAGTTAGCGTAGGTCCTCACGAGCAGTACTTC
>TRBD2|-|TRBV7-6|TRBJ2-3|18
CASTPGASGGEDTDTQYF
TGTGCCAGCACCCCCGGGGCTAGCGGGGGCGAGGACACAGATACGCAGTATTTT
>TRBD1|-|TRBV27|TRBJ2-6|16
CASSRTGELGANVLTF
TGTGCCAGCAGTAGGACAGGGGAGCTTGGGGCCAACGTCCTGACTTTC
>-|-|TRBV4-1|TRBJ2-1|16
CASSQTPWWYSNEQFF
TGCGCCAGCAGCCAGACCCCCTGGTGGTACAGCAATGAGCAGTTCTTC
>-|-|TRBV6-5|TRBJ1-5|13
CASNPLGEWTQHF
TGTGCCAGCAACCCCTTAGGTGAATGGACCCAGCATTTT
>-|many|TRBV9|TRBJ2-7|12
CASNNGGGEQYF
TGTGCCAGCAATAATGGAGGGGGCGAGCAGTACTTC
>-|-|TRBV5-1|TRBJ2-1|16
CASSSFVQTLDNEQFF
TGCGCCAGCAGCTCGTTCGTCCAGACTTTGGACAATGAGCAGTTCTTC
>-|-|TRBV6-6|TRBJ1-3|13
CASSPGLGNTIYF
TGTGCCAGCAGTCCAGGATTAGGAAACACCATATATTTT
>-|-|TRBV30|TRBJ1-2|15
CAWSQQAPGGYGYTF
TGTGCCTGGAGTCAACAGGCCCCCGGGGGCTATGGCTACACCTTC
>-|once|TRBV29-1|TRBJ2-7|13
CSVQGIGPYEQYF
TGCAGCGTCCAGGGCATTGGACCCTACGAGCAGTACTTC
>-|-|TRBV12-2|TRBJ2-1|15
CASRFSGADDNEQFF
TGTGCAAGTCGCTTCTCGGGGGCGGATGACAATGAGCAGTTCTTC
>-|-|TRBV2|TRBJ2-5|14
CASIRGRLQETQYF
TGTGCCAGCATCCGAGGCAGACTGCAAGAGACCCAGTACTTC
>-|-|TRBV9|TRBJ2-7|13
CASSVGPGYEQYF
TGTGCCAGCAGCGTAGGACCAGGTTACGAGCAGTACTTC
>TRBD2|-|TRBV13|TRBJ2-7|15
CASSRSGDLYYEQYF
TGTGCCAGCAGTCGGAGCGGGGACCTGTACTACGAGCAGTACTTC
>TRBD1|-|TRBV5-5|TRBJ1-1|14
CASSWTGPETEAFF
TGTGCCAGCAGCTGGACAGGGCCTGAAACTGAAGCTTTCTTT
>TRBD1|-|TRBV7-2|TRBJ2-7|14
CASSLEVAGGEQYF
TGTGCCAGCAGCTTAGAGGTTGCAGGGGGCGAGCAGTACTTC
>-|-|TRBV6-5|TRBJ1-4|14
CASSYSVRDEKLFF
TGTGCCAGCAGTTACTCGGTACGGGATGAAAAACTGTTTTTT
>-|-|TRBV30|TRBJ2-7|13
CAWSPDRAYEQYF
TGTGCCTGGAGTCCGGATAGGGCCTACGAGCAGTACTTC
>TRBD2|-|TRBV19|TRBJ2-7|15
CASSIPAGGPDEQYF
TGTGCCAGTAGTATACCGGCGGGGGGGCCGGACGAGCAGTACTTC
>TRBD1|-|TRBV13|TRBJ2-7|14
CASSFLDRGYEQYF
TGTGCCAGCAGCTTCCTTGACAGGGGATACGAGCAGTACTTC
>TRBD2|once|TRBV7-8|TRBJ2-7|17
CASSLEGLGTIDYEQYF
TGTGCCAGCAGCTTAGAGGGTCTGGGGACTATCGACTACGAGCAGTACTTC
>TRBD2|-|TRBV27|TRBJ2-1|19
CASSLSGTSGISSYNEQFF
TGTGCCAGCAGTTTATCAGGGACTAGCGGGATCTCTTCCTACAATGAGCAGTTCTTC
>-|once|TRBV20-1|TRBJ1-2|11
CSVGAQEGYTF
TGCAGTGTAGGGGCACAGGAAGGCTACACCTTC
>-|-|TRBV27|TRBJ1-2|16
CASSSNLGQNNYGYTF
TGTGCCAGCAGTTCAAATCTCGGGCAGAATAACTATGGCTACACCTTC
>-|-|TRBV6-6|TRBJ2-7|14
CATSREDGLYEQYF
TGTGCCACCTCAAGGGAAGACGGCCTATACGAGCAGTACTTC
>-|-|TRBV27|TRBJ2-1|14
CASSLSPHPNEQFF
TGTGCCAGCAGTTTAAGTCCCCACCCCAATGAGCAGTTCTTC
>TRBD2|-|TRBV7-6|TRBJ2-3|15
CASSPLAGLTDTQYF
TGTGCCAGCAGCCCCCTAGCGGGGCTCACAGATACGCAGTATTTT
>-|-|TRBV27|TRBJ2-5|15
CASSLSHSLEETQYF
TGTGCCAGCAGTTTATCTCACAGTCTAGAAGAAACCCAGTACTTC
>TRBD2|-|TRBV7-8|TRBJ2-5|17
CASSLTSAPGGQETQYF
TGTGCCAGCAGCCTGACTAGCGCTCCTGGGGGTCAAGAGACCCAGTACTTC
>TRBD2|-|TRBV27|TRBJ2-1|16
CASSRSGTSGYNEQFF
TGTGCCAGCAGTCGCTCCGGGACTAGCGGCTACAATGAGCAGTTCTTC
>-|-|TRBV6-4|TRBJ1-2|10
CASIDYGYTF
TGTGCCAGCATCGACTATGGCTACACCTTC
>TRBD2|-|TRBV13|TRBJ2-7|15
CASSPQLAATYEQYF
TGTGCCAGCAGCCCCCAACTAGCGGCCACCTACGAGCAGTACTTC
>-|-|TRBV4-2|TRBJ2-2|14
CASSRLTDTGELFF
TGTGCCAGCAGCCGCTTGACAGACACCGGGGAGCTGTTTTTT
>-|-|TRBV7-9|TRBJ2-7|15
CASSLWSGAKNEQYF
TGTGCCAGCAGCTTATGGTCCGGGGCGAAAAACGAGCAGTACTTC
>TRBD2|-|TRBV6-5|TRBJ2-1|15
CASTRLAGGQDEQFF
TGTGCCAGCACCAGACTAGCGGGGGGCCAGGATGAGCAGTTCTTC
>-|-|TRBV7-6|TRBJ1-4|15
CASSLARGSNEKLFF
TGTGCCAGCAGCTTAGCGAGGGGGAGTAATGAAAAACTGTTTTTT
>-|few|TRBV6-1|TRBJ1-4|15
CASSESLGGNEKLFF
TGTGCCAGCAGTGAATCTTTAGGGGGTAATGAAAAACTGTTTTTT
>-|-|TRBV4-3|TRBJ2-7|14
CASSQEGETYEQYF
TGCGCCAGCAGCCAAGAAGGCGAAACCTACGAGCAGTACTTC
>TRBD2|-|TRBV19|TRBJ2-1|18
CASSTGLAGWSSYNEQFF
TGTGCCAGTAGTACCGGACTAGCGGGGTGGAGCTCCTACAATGAGCAGTTCTTC
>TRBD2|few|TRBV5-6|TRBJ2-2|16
CASSLGLAVNTGELFF
TGTGCCAGCAGCTTGGGACTAGCGGTGAACACCGGGGAGCTGTTTTTT
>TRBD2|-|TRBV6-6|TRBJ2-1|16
CASKGLAGGPYNEQFF
TGTGCCAGCAAGGGGCTAGCGGGAGGGCCGTACAATGAGCAGTTCTTC
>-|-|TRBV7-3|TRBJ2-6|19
CASSLNPGTEDSGANVLTF
TGTGCCAGCAGCTTAAATCCTGGGACGGAAGACTCTGGGGCCAACGTCCTGACTTTC
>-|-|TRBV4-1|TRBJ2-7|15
CASSQAAQGGYEQYF
TGCGCCAGCAGCCAAGCTGCTCAGGGCGGATACGAGCAGTACTTC